This TCR beta chain was recovered during a study of graft-versus-host responses after intestinal transplantation. Study-level background: Isolated intestinal, liver-intestinal, or multivisceral transplants were what recipients had. The recipients all started with anti-thymocyte globulin induction and then took tacrolimus and steroids for 2 to 4 years. Broader study findings: An association linked early post-transplant HvG declines with peak circulating GvH clone levels. Those patients showing graft-donor T cell macrochimerism displayed high graft-versus-host to host-versus-graft clonal ratios in allografts.

The protocol was immunoSEQ multiplex PCR, while the TCRdb copy is restricted to in-frame clones and leaves out a portion. The profile shows 13,000 or so clones, about four fifths of them singletons. Trimming removed 4 bases at V and 5 bases at J, with 22 bases between. In germline, CDR1 is SGDLS, CDR2 YYNGEE. The CDR3 is 17 amino acids. Comment on this clone: As yet, its antigen is unknown.

This clonotype was obtained from a human patient who received an intestinal transplant, so some T cells may come from the graft donor. V and J are TRBV9 and TRBJ2-1, with a tentative D call TRBD2 (5 bases). Sequencing was performed on PBMCs, taken after intestinal transplantation. CDR3 protein: CASSTFDGSRRNNEQFF. Written as DNA, the CDR3 is TGTGCCAGCAGCACCTTCGATGGGAGTCGGAGGAACAATGAGCAGTTCTTC.